This T cell receptor beta chain was retrieved from a study of T cells in localized non-small cell lung cancer. The ends were cut back, 4 bases at V and 4 bases at J, with 16 bases in the middle. There are 15 residues in the CDR3. Germline CDR1 and CDR2: SGHNT and YYREEE (reference sequence). Profiled with immunoSEQ multiplex PCR; TCRdb holds only in-frame clones, not every one. The data show about 13,000 clones, around 84% seen once. The chain couples TRBV5-4 to TRBJ2-3; D might be TRBD1 or TRBD2, each matching 5 bases. The clonotype originates from an older male donor with stage I squamous cell lung carcinoma. Sample: peripheral blood, taken before any cancer treatment. CDR3 sequence (DNA): TGTGCCAGCAGCAATCCGGGACCCCCGGCAGATACGCAGTATTTT. Its translation: CASSNPGPPADTQYF.